This entry concerns a single T cell receptor (beta chain). Per germline, CDR1 SGHRS and CDR2 YFSETQ. This CDR3 has 14 residues. V lost 1 base to trimming and J lost 6 bases, with 11 bases between them. The data belong to a study of blood T cell repertoires in COVID-19. Study in general: The United States, Italy and Spain provided the acute and convalescent COVID-19 samples. Sources were T cells, B-cell-depleted T cells, or PBMCs; the material itself was cDNA or gDNA.

Per the study methods: Scientists estimated how many nucleated cells there were by amplifying reference gene primers. Repertoires were generated with immunoSEQ multiplex PCR, while TCRdb's copy carries only in-frame clones and drops some. The V and J calls and clone size are taken from that table; D and trimming were inferred from the DNA. Among over 150,000 clones listed, around 85% were seen once. This sequence originates from a young man with acute or convalescent COVID-19. This rearrangement joins TRBV5-1 to TRBJ2-1; D is ambiguous. Input material: peripheral blood. The CDR3 here is CASSLQLDVNEQFF. The DNA of the CDR3 is TGCGCCAGCAGCTTGCAACTCGATGTCAATGAGCAGTTCTTC.